A selection of T cell receptor beta chains follows, all from one sample in a study of T cells after yellow fever vaccination. MiXCR, run by TCRdb on the 5' RACE reads, gives a single entry per CDR3 protein. This repertoire shows some 550,000 distinct CDR3 sequences, over 15% found once; its top ten account for 14%. This specimen was PBMCs, taken 15 days after the yellow fever booster vaccination. The receptors here all came from a man younger than 40 who received the YFV17D yellow fever vaccine. Both conserved end residues are part of each CDR3. Fields, in order: J gene, clone size, V gene, D gene, CDR3 protein, CDR3 DNA. D genes are given only for firm matches. Size values are once, few and many counts, or a class for expanded clones, and some rows have none.

j_call: TRBJ2-3; clone_size: NA; v_call: TRBV4-3; d_call: NA; cdr3_aa: CASSQEADNTDTQYF; cdr3_nt: TGCGCCAGCAGCCAAGAGGCTGATAACACAGATACGCAGTATTTT
j_call: TRBJ2-5; clone_size: NA; v_call: TRBV20-1; d_call: NA; cdr3_aa: CSARISHVQETQYF; cdr3_nt: TGCAGTGCTAGGATCTCCCACGTGCAAGAGACCCAGTACTTC
j_call: TRBJ1-2; clone_size: few; v_call: TRBV10-3; d_call: NA; cdr3_aa: CAIEDMNYGYTF; cdr3_nt: TGTGCCATCGAGGACATGAACTATGGCTACACCTTC
j_call: TRBJ2-1; clone_size: NA; v_call: TRBV7-2; d_call: TRBD1; cdr3_aa: CASSLAQGAGNEQFF; cdr3_nt: TGTGCCAGCAGCTTAGCACAGGGGGCGGGGAATGAGCAGTTCTTC
j_call: TRBJ2-5; clone_size: NA; v_call: TRBV7-2; d_call: TRBD1; cdr3_aa: CASSLGGQGRGETQYF; cdr3_nt: TGTGCCAGCAGCTTAGGGGGACAGGGGCGAGGAGAGACCCAGTACTTC
j_call: TRBJ2-2; clone_size: NA; v_call: TRBV28; d_call: NA; cdr3_aa: CASSLRRALNTGELFF; cdr3_nt: TGTGCCAGCAGTTTAAGGCGGGCCTTGAACACCGGGGAGCTGTTTTTT
j_call: TRBJ2-7; clone_size: NA; v_call: TRBV27; d_call: TRBD2; cdr3_aa: CASSLRREMRFYEQYF; cdr3_nt: TGTGCCAGCAGTTTACGGCGGGAGATGCGGTTCTACGAGCAGTACTTC
j_call: TRBJ2-1; clone_size: NA; v_call: TRBV7-6; d_call: NA; cdr3_aa: CASSLSPHSYNEQFF; cdr3_nt: TGTGCCAGCAGCTTGTCTCCCCACTCCTACAATGAGCAGTTCTTC
j_call: TRBJ2-7; clone_size: NA; v_call: TRBV15; d_call: NA; cdr3_aa: CATSSSYEQYF; cdr3_nt: TGTGCCACCAGCAGCTCCTACGAGCAGTACTTC
j_call: TRBJ2-5; clone_size: NA; v_call: TRBV20-1; d_call: NA; cdr3_aa: CSASPFLLAVHRETQYF; cdr3_nt: TGCAGTGCTAGTCCCTTCTTGCTCGCGGTACACCGGGAGACCCAGTACTTC
j_call: TRBJ2-7; clone_size: many; v_call: TRBV3-1; d_call: TRBD1; cdr3_aa: CASSQGTGYEQYF; cdr3_nt: TGTGCCAGCAGCCAAGGGACAGGGTACGAGCAGTACTTC
j_call: TRBJ2-5; clone_size: NA; v_call: TRBV3-1; d_call: TRBD2; cdr3_aa: CASSQVKEREYQETQYF; cdr3_nt: TGTGCCAGCAGCCAAGTCAAGGAGCGGGAGTACCAAGAGACCCAGTACTTC
j_call: TRBJ2-3; clone_size: NA; v_call: TRBV7-8; d_call: NA; cdr3_aa: CASTHNRVARIDTQYF; cdr3_nt: TGTGCCAGCACCCATAACAGGGTAGCAAGGATAGATACGCAGTATTTT
j_call: TRBJ2-1; clone_size: NA; v_call: TRBV7-2; d_call: TRBD1; cdr3_aa: CASSLGGTVRLF; cdr3_nt: TGTGCCAGCAGCTTAGGTGGGACAGTGCGCCTCTTC
j_call: TRBJ2-7; clone_size: few; v_call: TRBV5-6; d_call: TRBD2; cdr3_aa: CASSWLGGNYEQYF; cdr3_nt: TGTGCCAGCAGCTGGTTGGGGGGGAACTACGAGCAGTACTTC
j_call: TRBJ1-1; clone_size: few; v_call: TRBV6-5; d_call: NA; cdr3_aa: CASRRGGWAFF; cdr3_nt: TGTGCCAGCAGACGGGGGGGATGGGCTTTCTTT
j_call: TRBJ2-7; clone_size: NA; v_call: TRBV6-2/TRBV6-3; d_call: TRBD2; cdr3_aa: CASSHATSGAYEQYF; cdr3_nt: TGTGCCAGCAGCCACGCGACTAGCGGGGCCTACGAGCAGTACTTC
j_call: TRBJ2-2; clone_size: few; v_call: TRBV5-6; d_call: NA; cdr3_aa: CASSLGTETGELFF; cdr3_nt: TGTGCCAGCAGCTTGGGGACAGAGACCGGGGAGCTGTTTTTT
j_call: TRBJ2-5; clone_size: few; v_call: TRBV28; d_call: TRBD1; cdr3_aa: CASRTGGRETQYF; cdr3_nt: TGTGCCAGCAGAACAGGGGGCCGAGAGACCCAGTACTTC
j_call: TRBJ1-5; clone_size: few; v_call: TRBV6-2/TRBV6-3; d_call: TRBD1; cdr3_aa: CASSWDRRNQPQHF; cdr3_nt: TGTGCCAGCAGCTGGGACAGGAGAAATCAGCCCCAGCATTTT
j_call: TRBJ1-1; clone_size: few; v_call: TRBV7-6; d_call: NA; cdr3_aa: CASSASERNTEAFF; cdr3_nt: TGTGCCAGCAGCGCGTCCGAAAGGAACACTGAAGCTTTCTTT
j_call: TRBJ2-7; clone_size: NA; v_call: TRBV20-1; d_call: NA; cdr3_aa: CSASPFSGRADSYEQYF; cdr3_nt: TGCAGTGCTAGTCCTTTCTCAGGGCGCGCTGACTCCTACGAGCAGTACTTC
j_call: TRBJ2-3; clone_size: few; v_call: TRBV10-2; d_call: NA; cdr3_aa: CASSEPYKGRDTQYF; cdr3_nt: TGCGCCAGCAGTGAGCCTTATAAGGGGCGTGATACGCAGTATTTT
j_call: TRBJ1-1; clone_size: few; v_call: TRBV20-1; d_call: NA; cdr3_aa: CSARDENEAFF; cdr3_nt: TGCAGTGCTAGAGATGAGAATGAAGCTTTCTTT
j_call: TRBJ2-7; clone_size: few; v_call: TRBV11-2; d_call: NA; cdr3_aa: CASSLDAGAAYEQYF; cdr3_nt: TGTGCCAGCAGCTTAGATGCCGGGGCCGCCTACGAGCAGTACTTC
j_call: TRBJ2-3; clone_size: few; v_call: TRBV10-3; d_call: NA; cdr3_aa: CAISPGTITDTQYF; cdr3_nt: TGTGCCATCAGCCCCGGGACGATCACAGATACGCAGTATTTT
j_call: TRBJ2-3; clone_size: NA; v_call: TRBV20-1; d_call: NA; cdr3_aa: CSARRDTQYF; cdr3_nt: TGCAGTGCCAGGAGGGATACGCAGTATTTT
j_call: TRBJ2-3; clone_size: once; v_call: TRBV19; d_call: NA; cdr3_aa: CASSEKWGNRDTQYF; cdr3_nt: TGTGCCAGTAGTGAAAAATGGGGCAACCGTGATACGCAGTATTTT
j_call: TRBJ2-2; clone_size: few; v_call: TRBV12-3/TRBV12-4; d_call: TRBD1; cdr3_aa: CASSETRQGMGTGELFF; cdr3_nt: TGTGCCAGCAGTGAAACTCGACAGGGAATGGGCACCGGGGAGCTGTTTTTT
j_call: TRBJ1-5; clone_size: few; v_call: TRBV7-2; d_call: NA; cdr3_aa: CASSTSSNQPQHF; cdr3_nt: TGTGCCAGCAGCACCTCGAGCAATCAGCCCCAGCATTTT
j_call: TRBJ2-5; clone_size: few; v_call: TRBV20-1; d_call: TRBD2; cdr3_aa: CSATPPSGRETQYF; cdr3_nt: TGCAGTGCTACCCCCCCTAGCGGGAGGGAGACCCAGTACTTC
j_call: TRBJ2-5; clone_size: NA; v_call: TRBV7-8; d_call: NA; cdr3_aa: CASSLRTDQETQYF; cdr3_nt: TGTGCCAGCAGCCTTCGGACAGACCAAGAGACCCAGTACTTC
j_call: TRBJ2-2; clone_size: NA; v_call: TRBV3-1; d_call: NA; cdr3_aa: CASSHSRTGELFF; cdr3_nt: TGTGCCAGCAGCCACTCGAGAACCGGGGAGCTGTTTTTT
j_call: TRBJ2-3; clone_size: NA; v_call: TRBV28; d_call: NA; cdr3_aa: CASSTHSSTDTQYF; cdr3_nt: TGTGCCAGCAGTACCCACTCATCCACAGATACGCAGTATTTT
j_call: TRBJ2-1; clone_size: few; v_call: TRBV20-1; d_call: NA; cdr3_aa: CSALPPGGSRSYNEQFF; cdr3_nt: TGCAGTGCACTTCCCCCCGGGGGCAGCCGCTCCTACAATGAGCAGTTCTTC
j_call: TRBJ2-7; clone_size: NA; v_call: TRBV12-3/TRBV12-4; d_call: NA; cdr3_aa: CASAIGHLYEQYF; cdr3_nt: TGTGCCAGCGCCATCGGACACCTCTACGAGCAGTACTTC
j_call: TRBJ1-4; clone_size: few; v_call: TRBV5-1; d_call: NA; cdr3_aa: CASSQGLTNEKLFF; cdr3_nt: TGCGCCAGCAGCCAGGGTCTGACTAATGAAAAACTGTTTTTT
j_call: TRBJ2-1; clone_size: NA; v_call: TRBV6-2/TRBV6-3; d_call: TRBD2; cdr3_aa: CASSSPGRVSGYNEQFF; cdr3_nt: TGTGCCAGCAGTTCCCCCGGGAGAGTTAGCGGGTACAATGAGCAGTTCTTC
j_call: TRBJ2-1; clone_size: few; v_call: TRBV20-1; d_call: TRBD2; cdr3_aa: CSGLAGVGNEQFF; cdr3_nt: TGCAGTGGTTTAGCGGGAGTTGGAAATGAGCAGTTCTTC
j_call: TRBJ2-5; clone_size: few; v_call: TRBV29-1; d_call: TRBD2; cdr3_aa: CSVTYGLAGVVETQYF; cdr3_nt: TGCAGCGTGACCTACGGACTAGCGGGAGTAGTTGAGACCCAGTACTTC
j_call: TRBJ2-2; clone_size: few; v_call: TRBV5-1; d_call: NA; cdr3_aa: CASSPVGGTGELFF; cdr3_nt: TGCGCCAGCAGTCCCGTGGGGGGAACCGGGGAGCTGTTTTTT
j_call: TRBJ1-5; clone_size: NA; v_call: TRBV5-6; d_call: NA; cdr3_aa: CASSFGSGAGQPQHF; cdr3_nt: TGTGCCAGCAGCTTCGGGTCCGGGGCCGGGCAGCCCCAGCATTTT
j_call: TRBJ2-3; clone_size: NA; v_call: TRBV27; d_call: NA; cdr3_aa: CASSFLVQRADTQYF; cdr3_nt: TGTGCCAGCAGTTTCCTCGTCCAAAGAGCAGATACGCAGTATTTT
j_call: TRBJ2-3; clone_size: few; v_call: TRBV28; d_call: NA; cdr3_aa: CASNLGVSSTDTQYF; cdr3_nt: TGTGCCTCCAACCTAGGGGTGTCCTCGACAGATACGCAGTATTTT
j_call: TRBJ1-2; clone_size: NA; v_call: TRBV9; d_call: NA; cdr3_aa: CASSLEGKSYGYTF; cdr3_nt: TGTGCCAGCAGCTTAGAGGGGAAGAGCTATGGCTACACCTTC
j_call: TRBJ1-2; clone_size: NA; v_call: TRBV3-1; d_call: NA; cdr3_aa: CASSQGQHRYGYTF; cdr3_nt: TGTGCCAGCAGCCAAGGGCAGCATAGATATGGCTACACCTTC
j_call: TRBJ1-5; clone_size: NA; v_call: TRBV20-1; d_call: NA; cdr3_aa: CSARDSAYQPQHF; cdr3_nt: TGCAGTGCTAGAGATTCGGCCTATCAGCCCCAGCATTTT
j_call: TRBJ2-4; clone_size: NA; v_call: TRBV20-1; d_call: NA; cdr3_aa: CSAGQNIQYF; cdr3_nt: TGCAGTGCTGGCCAAAACATTCAGTACTTC
j_call: TRBJ2-1; clone_size: few; v_call: TRBV4-3; d_call: TRBD1; cdr3_aa: CASSQATGGFNEQFF; cdr3_nt: TGCGCCAGCAGCCAGGCGACAGGGGGCTTTAATGAGCAGTTCTTC